These 9 T cell receptor beta chains originate from one sample sequenced in a study of T cells in Graves' hyperthyroidism and ophthalmopathy. Amplification targeted TCR beta CDR3 regions from RNA transcripts. Primed by the HTBI set, a first-round RT-PCR was run on the TCR CDR3. MiXCR, run by TCRdb on the multiplex PCR reads, gives a single entry per CDR3 protein. The table has more than 350,000 distinct CDR3 sequences, approximately 18% seen once. Input material: blood. The origin of the receptors is a woman younger than 45 with Graves' hyperthyroidism that later progressed to Graves' ophthalmopathy.

The sample holds a few counts of this clonotype. J is TRBJ1-2 and V is TRBV5-1, with 7 bases matching TRBD1. Trimming cost V 4 bases and J 8 bases; bases outside gene matches: 8. The CDR3 spans 13 residues. Germline CDR1 reads SGHRS; CDR2 reads YFSETQ. The CDR3 nucleotides read TGCGCCAGCAGCCGGGACAGACGAGAGGGCTACACCTTC. Encoded protein: CASSRDRREGYTF.

Regarding this clonotype: At one end the junction does not follow the germline gene, possibly because of a read error. This sequence joins TRBV5-1 and TRBJ2-3; TRBD1 might be the D (5 bases). The CDR3 totals 14 residues. Per the germline V gene, CDR1 is SGHRS and CDR2 is YFSETQ. CDR3 sequence reads: CASSVRAPTGTQYF. The CDR3 nucleotides read TGCGCCAGCAGTGTTAGGGCTCCAACAGGTACGCAGTATTTT. Complete variable domain (other parts from reference TRBV5-1 and TRBJ2-3): KAGVTQTPRYLIKTRGQQVTLSCSPISGHRSVSWYQQTPGQGLQFLFEYFSETQRNKGNFPGRFSGRQFSNSRSEMNVSTLELGDSALYLCASSVRAPTGTQYFGPGTRLTVL.

There are a few counts of this clonotype. The chain has TRBV28 and TRBJ1-2; 11 bases line up with TRBD1. The germline CDR1 and CDR2 sequences are MDHEN and SYDVKM. Germline trimming cut 2 bases from V and 7 bases from J; bases unmatched to any gene: 9. This CDR3 is 16 amino acids long. CDR3 nucleotide sequence: TGTGCCAGCAGTTTAGATGGACAGGGGGCTGTAGGTGGCTACACCTTC. This translates into CASSLDGQGAVGGYTF.

This clonotype has a count of ten or more. V usage is TRBV18 and J usage is TRBJ1-1; no clear D. The CDR3 consists of 15 residues. The V gene's germline CDR1 is KGHSH and CDR2 LQKENI. With 1 base removed from V and 5 bases from J, the gap between germline ends came to 14 bases. In DNA form, the CDR3 reads TGTGCCAGCTCACCACTCGCGGGCAGGAGGACTGAAGCTTTCTTT. It is translated as CASSPLAGRRTEAFF.

The V call is TRBV6-1, the J call TRBJ2-1; 13 positions agree with TRBD2. The germline V gene has CDR1 MNHNS and CDR2 SASEGT. V gave up 4 bases and J gave up 2 bases; unmatched junction bases: 5. This CDR3 has 17 amino acids. CDR3 bases: TGTGCCAGCAGTGTAACCGGGACTAGCGGGGCCTACAATGAGCAGTTCTTC. It translates to CASSVTGTSGAYNEQFF.

This chain links TRBV27 with TRBJ2-7; D is unresolved. The V gene's germline CDR1 is MNHEY and CDR2 SMNVEV (reference sequence). The CDR3 is 15 residues long. The germline V and J ends were trimmed by 5 bases and 4 bases, with 18 bases remaining between them. The CDR3 nucleotides are TGTGCCAGCAGTACTCTCGCCGCATCTGGTTACGAGCAGTACTTC. Amino acid sequence: CASSTLAASGYEQYF.

This clonotype was counted ten times or more. The V call is TRBV7-9, the J call TRBJ2-7; 10 nucleotides line up with TRBD1. The CDR3 is 15 amino acids. V trimming: 5 bases; J trimming: 3 bases; junction bases outside the gene matches: 7. Per germline, CDR1 SEHNR and CDR2 FQNEAQ (reference sequence). The CDR3 loop reads CASSPRGQGIYEQYF. The CDR3 bases are TGTGCCAGCAGCCCAAGGGGACAGGGGATCTACGAGCAGTACTTC.

V and J are TRBV2 and TRBJ1-2, with 10 nucleotides matching TRBD1. The CDR3 is made up of 15 amino acids. The V and J ends lost 6 bases and 7 bases, in that order; junction bases with no gene match: 11. CDR1 SNHLY and CDR2 FYNNEI come from the germline V gene. The CDR3 loop is CASRAGTGVVGGYTF. The CDR3 DNA reads as TGTGCCAGCAGGGCCGGGACAGGGGTCGTCGGTGGCTACACCTTC. The full variable domain, completed using reference TRBV2 and TRBJ1-2, is EPEVTQTPSHQVTQMGQEVILRCVPISNHLYFYWYRQILGQKVEFLVSFYNNEISEKSEIFDDQFSVERPDGSNFTLKIRSTKLEDSAMYFCASRAGTGVVGGYTFGSGTRLTVV.

This clonotype appeared a few times. V and J are TRBV20-1 and TRBJ2-6; no clear D gene. Germline CDR1 and CDR2: DFQATT and SNEGSKA (reference sequence). The CDR3 covers 15 residues. The ends were cut back, 0 bases at V and 0 bases at J, with 6 bases in the middle. CDR3 region: CSARDVVSGANVLTF. DNA for the CDR3: TGCAGTGCTAGAGATGTAGTCTCTGGGGCCAACGTCCTGACTTTC.